This T cell receptor (beta chain) comes out of a study of blood T cell repertoires in COVID-19. Study information: T cells, B-cell-depleted T cells, or PBMCs supplied cDNA or gDNA.

V was trimmed by 5 bases and J by 4 bases, leaving 8 bases between them. This CDR3 contains 12 residues. The germline gives CDR1 ENHRY, CDR2 SYGVKD. As handled by the study authors: It was from reference gene primer amplification that nucleated cell counts were estimated. TCRdb's table, derived via immunoSEQ multiplex PCR, lists solely in-frame clones and lacks some. V, J and clone size reflect that table, while D and trimming were determined from the DNA. The sample lists about 210,000 clones, around nine tenths occurring once. This chain connects TRBV10-3 to TRBJ1-1; D unresolved. The sequence was obtained from a woman aged 40 to 50 with acute or convalescent COVID-19. Sequencing was carried out using peripheral blood. CDR3 region: CAISQEGTEAFF. The CDR3 DNA is TGTGCCATCAGTCAGGAGGGCACTGAAGCTTTCTTT.